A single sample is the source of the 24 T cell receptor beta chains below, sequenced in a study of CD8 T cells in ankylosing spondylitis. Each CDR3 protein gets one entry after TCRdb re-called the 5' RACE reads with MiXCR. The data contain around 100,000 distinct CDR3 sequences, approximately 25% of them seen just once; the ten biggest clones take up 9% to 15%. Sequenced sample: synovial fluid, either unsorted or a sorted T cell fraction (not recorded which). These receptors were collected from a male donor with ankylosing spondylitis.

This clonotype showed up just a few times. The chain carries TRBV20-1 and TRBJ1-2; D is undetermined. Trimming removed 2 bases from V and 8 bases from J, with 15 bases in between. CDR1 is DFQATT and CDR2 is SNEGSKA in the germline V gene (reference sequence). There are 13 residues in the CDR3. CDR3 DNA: TGCAGTGCTAGACAGGCCGAGTGGGAAGGCTACACCTTC. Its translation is CSARQAEWEGYTF.

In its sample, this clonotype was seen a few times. Here the CDR3 DNA reads TGCAGTGCTAGAGATGGACAGGGCGGTGAAAAACTGTTTTTT. Its protein is CSARDGQGGEKLFF. This chain connects TRBV20-1 to TRBJ1-4; the match to TRBD1 covers 8 bases. Germline lookup yields CDR1 DFQATT and CDR2 SNEGSKA (reference sequence). With 0 bases clipped from V and 7 bases from J, the junction kept 4 bases outside the gene matches. CDR3 size: 14 residues.

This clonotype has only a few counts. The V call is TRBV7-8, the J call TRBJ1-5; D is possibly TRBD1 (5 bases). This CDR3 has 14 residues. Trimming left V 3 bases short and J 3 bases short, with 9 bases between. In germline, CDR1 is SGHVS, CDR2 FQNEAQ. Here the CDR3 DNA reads TGTGCCAGCAGCTTCGGGGGAGCCAATCAGCCCCAGCATTTT. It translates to CASSFGGANQPQHF.

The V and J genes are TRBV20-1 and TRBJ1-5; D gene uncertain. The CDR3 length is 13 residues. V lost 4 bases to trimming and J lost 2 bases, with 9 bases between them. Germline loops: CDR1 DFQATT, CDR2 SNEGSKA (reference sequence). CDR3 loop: CSATVLGNQPQHF. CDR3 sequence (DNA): TGCAGTGCTACGGTCCTCGGCAATCAGCCCCAGCATTTT.

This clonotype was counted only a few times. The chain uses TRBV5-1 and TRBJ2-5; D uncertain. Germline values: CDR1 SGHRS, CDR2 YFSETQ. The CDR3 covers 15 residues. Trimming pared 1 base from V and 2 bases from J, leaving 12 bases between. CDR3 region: CASSLLPGAQETQYF. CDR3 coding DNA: TGCGCCAGCAGCTTGCTACCAGGAGCGCAAGAGACCCAGTACTTC.

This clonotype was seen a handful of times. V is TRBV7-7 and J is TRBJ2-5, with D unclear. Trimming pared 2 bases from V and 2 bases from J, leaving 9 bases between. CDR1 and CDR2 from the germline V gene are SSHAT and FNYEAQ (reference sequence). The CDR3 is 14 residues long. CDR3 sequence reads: CASSLNYNQETQYF. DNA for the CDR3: TGTGCCAGCAGCTTAAACTATAATCAAGAGACCCAGTACTTC.

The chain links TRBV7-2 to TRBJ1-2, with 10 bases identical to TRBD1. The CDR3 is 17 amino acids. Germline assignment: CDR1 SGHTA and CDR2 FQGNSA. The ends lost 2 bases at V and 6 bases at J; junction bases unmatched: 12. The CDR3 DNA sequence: TGTGCCAGCAGCTTAACTCTGCTCGGGACAGGGGCAAATGGCTACACCTTC. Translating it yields CASSLTLLGTGANGYTF.

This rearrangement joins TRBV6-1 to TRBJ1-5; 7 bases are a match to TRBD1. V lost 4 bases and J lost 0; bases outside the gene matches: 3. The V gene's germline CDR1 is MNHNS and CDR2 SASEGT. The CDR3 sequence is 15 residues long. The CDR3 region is CASSAGGDSNQPQHF. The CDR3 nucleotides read TGTGCCAGCAGTGCAGGGGGGGATAGCAATCAGCCCCAGCATTTT.

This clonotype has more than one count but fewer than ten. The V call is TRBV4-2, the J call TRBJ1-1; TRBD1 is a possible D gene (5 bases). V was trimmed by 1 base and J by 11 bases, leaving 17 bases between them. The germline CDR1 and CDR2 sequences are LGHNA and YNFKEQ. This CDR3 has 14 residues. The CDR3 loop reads CASSQGGGAKMAFF. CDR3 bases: TGTGCCAGCAGCCAAGGCGGGGGTGCCAAGATGGCTTTCTTT.

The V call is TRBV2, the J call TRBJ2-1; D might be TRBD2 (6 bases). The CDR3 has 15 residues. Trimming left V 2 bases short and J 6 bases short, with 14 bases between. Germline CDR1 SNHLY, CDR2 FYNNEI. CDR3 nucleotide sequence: TGTGCCAGCAGTGAACTGGGGGGATTGGTCAATGAGCAGTTCTTC. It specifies CASSELGGLVNEQFF.

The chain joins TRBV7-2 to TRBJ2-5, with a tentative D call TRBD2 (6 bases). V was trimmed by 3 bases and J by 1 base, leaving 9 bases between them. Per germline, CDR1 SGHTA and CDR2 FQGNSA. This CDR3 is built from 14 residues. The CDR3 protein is CASSLTRAQETQYF. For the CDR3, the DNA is TGTGCCAGCAGCTTGACTAGGGCCCAAGAGACCCAGTACTTC.

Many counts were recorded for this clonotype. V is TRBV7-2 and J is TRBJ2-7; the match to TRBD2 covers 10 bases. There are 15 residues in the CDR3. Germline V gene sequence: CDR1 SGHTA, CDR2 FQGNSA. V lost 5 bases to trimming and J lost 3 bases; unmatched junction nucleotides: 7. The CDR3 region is CASSPSSGGSYEQYF. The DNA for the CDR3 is TGTGCCAGCAGCCCCTCTAGCGGGGGAAGCTACGAGCAGTACTTC. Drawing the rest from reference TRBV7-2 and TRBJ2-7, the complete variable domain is GAGVSQSPSNKVTEKGKDVELRCDPISGHTALYWYRQSLGQGLEFLIYFQGNSAPDKSGLPSDRFSAERTGGSVSTLTIQRTQQEDSAVYLCASSPSSGGSYEQYFGPGTRLTVT.

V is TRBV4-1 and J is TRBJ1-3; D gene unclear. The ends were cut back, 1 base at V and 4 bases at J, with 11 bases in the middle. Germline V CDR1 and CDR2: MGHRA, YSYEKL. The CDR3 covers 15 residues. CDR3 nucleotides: TGCGCCAGCAGCCAAGGACGCGGGTCCGGAAACACCATATATTTT. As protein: CASSQGRGSGNTIYF.

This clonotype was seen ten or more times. CDR3 sequence reads: CASMLGGGNTEAFF. The CDR3, as DNA: TGTGCCAGCATGCTGGGGGGGGGGAACACTGAAGCTTTCTTT. The rearrangement links TRBV6-1 to TRBJ1-1, with D possibly being TRBD1 (5 bases). Looked up from germline, CDR1 is MNHNS and CDR2 is SASEGT. V lost 7 bases to trimming and J lost 1 base, with 13 bases between them. CDR3 size: 14 residues.

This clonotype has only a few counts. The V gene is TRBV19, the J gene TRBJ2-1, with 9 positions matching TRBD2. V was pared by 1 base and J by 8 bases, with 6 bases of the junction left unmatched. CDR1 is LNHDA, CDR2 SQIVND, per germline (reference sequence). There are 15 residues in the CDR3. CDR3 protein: CASSIAAGGLDEQFF. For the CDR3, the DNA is TGTGCCAGTAGTATAGCAGCGGGAGGCTTAGATGAGCAGTTCTTC.

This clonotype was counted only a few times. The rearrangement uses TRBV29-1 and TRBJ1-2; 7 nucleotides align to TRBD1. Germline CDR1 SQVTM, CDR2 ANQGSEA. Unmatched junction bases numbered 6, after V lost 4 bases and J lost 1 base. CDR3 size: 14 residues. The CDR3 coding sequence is TGCAGCGTTGGCCGGGACAGTCTTAACTATGGCTACACCTTC. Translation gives CSVGRDSLNYGYTF. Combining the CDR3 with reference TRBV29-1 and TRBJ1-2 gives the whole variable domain SAVISQKPSRDICQRGTSLTIQCQVDSQVTMMFWYRQQPGQSLTLIATANQGSEATYESGFVIDKFPISRPNLTFSTLTVSNMSPEDSSIYLCSVGRDSLNYGYTFGSGTRLTVV.

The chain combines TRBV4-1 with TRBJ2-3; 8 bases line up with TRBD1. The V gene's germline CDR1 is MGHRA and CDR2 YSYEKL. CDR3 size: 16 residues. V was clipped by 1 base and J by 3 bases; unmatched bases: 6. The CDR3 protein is CASSQGPDRVTDTQYF. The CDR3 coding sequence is TGCGCCAGCAGCCAAGGCCCGGACAGGGTTACAGATACGCAGTATTTT.

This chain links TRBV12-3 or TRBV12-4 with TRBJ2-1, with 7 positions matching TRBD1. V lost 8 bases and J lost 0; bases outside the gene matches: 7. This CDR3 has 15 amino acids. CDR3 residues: CASLGQSSSYNEQFF. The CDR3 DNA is TGTGCCAGCCTGGGACAGAGTAGCTCCTACAATGAGCAGTTCTTC.

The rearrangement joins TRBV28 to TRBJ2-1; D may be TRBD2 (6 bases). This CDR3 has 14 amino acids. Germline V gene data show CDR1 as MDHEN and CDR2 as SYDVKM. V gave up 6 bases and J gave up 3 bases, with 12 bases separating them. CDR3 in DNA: TGTGCCAGCAGACCCGGGACTTACTACAATGAGCAGTTCTTC. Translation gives CASRPGTYYNEQFF.

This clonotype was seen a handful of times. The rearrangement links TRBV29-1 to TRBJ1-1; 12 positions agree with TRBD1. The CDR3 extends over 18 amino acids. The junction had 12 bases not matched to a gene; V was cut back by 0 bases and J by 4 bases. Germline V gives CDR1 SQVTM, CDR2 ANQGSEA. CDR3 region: CSVEETGTGGIYGTEAFF. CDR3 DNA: TGCAGCGTTGAAGAGACCGGGACAGGGGGCATTTACGGCACTGAAGCTTTCTTT. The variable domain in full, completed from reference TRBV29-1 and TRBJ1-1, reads SAVISQKPSRDICQRGTSLTIQCQVDSQVTMMFWYRQQPGQSLTLIATANQGSEATYESGFVIDKFPISRPNLTFSTLTVSNMSPEDSSIYLCSVEETGTGGIYGTEAFFGQGTRLTVV.

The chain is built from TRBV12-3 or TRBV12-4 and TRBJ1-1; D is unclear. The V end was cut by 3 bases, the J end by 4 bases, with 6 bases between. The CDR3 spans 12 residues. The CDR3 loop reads CASSFKSTEAFF. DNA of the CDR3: TGTGCCAGCAGTTTTAAGAGCACTGAAGCTTTCTTT.

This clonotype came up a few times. The CDR3: CASVSSGGDQPQHF. CDR3 bases: TGTGCCAGCGTAAGCTCGGGTGGAGATCAGCCCCAGCATTTT. The chain uses TRBV6-1 and TRBJ1-5; no clear D. From germline, CDR1 is MNHNS and CDR2 SASEGT. V shed 8 bases and J shed 5 bases, with 16 bases lying between them. The CDR3 consists of 14 residues.

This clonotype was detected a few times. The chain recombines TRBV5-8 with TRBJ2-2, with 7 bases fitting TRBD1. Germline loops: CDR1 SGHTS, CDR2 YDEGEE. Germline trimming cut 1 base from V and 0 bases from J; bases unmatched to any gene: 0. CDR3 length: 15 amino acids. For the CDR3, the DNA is TGTGCCAGCAGCTTGACAGGGGCGAACACCGGGGAGCTGTTTTTT. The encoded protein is CASSLTGANTGELFF.

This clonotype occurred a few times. The CDR3 region is CASSSPGSRSYNEQFF. The DNA of the CDR3 is TGTGCCAGCAGCTCCCCCGGATCCCGCTCCTACAATGAGCAGTTCTTC. The rearrangement joins TRBV9 to TRBJ2-1; unclear D gene. This CDR3 spans 16 amino acids. Trimming shortened V by 4 bases and J by 0 bases, and 14 bases separated the two germline ends. CDR1 is SGDLS and CDR2 is YYNGEE in the germline V gene.